The 28 T cell receptor beta chains below come from one sample, sequenced in a study of cytomegalovirus exposure and HLA in healthy donors. The PCR ran on 60 Vbeta and 13 Jbeta primers. TCRdb keeps only in-frame clones here, not all; method: immunoSEQ multiplex PCR. The sample yields 110,000 to 150,000 clones, over 70% seen once. Sequences were obtained from PBMCs. The receptor source for this set is a man aged 25-45 years in good health and CMV-seronegative.

This chain joins TRBV2 and TRBJ2-1, with a weak D call TRBD1 (6 bases). CDR1 SNHLY and CDR2 FYNNEI come from the germline V gene. This CDR3 contains 13 residues. The V gene lost 8 bases and the J gene lost 0 bases, with 8 bases spanning the gap. Here the CDR3 reads CASRRGSYNEQFF. The CDR3 bases are TGTGCCAGCCGCAGGGGCTCCTACAATGAGCAGTTCTTC.

This chain joins TRBV6-5 and TRBJ1-2; no reliable D call. The V gene's germline CDR1 is MNHEY and CDR2 SVGAGI. This CDR3 is built from 14 residues. V was pared by 0 bases and J by 7 bases, with 12 bases between. CDR3 sequence (DNA): TGTGCCAGCAGTTACTCGAAGGCGGGCGCTGGCTACACCTTC. Encoded protein: CASSYSKAGAGYTF.

The chain employs TRBV5-4 and TRBJ1-3; 9 nucleotides align to TRBD1. The CDR3 length is 16 residues. Germline trimming cut 4 bases from V and 6 bases from J; bases unmatched to any gene: 11. Germline CDR1 is SGHNT and CDR2 is YYREEE (reference sequence). The chain's CDR3 is CASSLKARTGENTIYF. DNA of the CDR3: TGTGCCAGCAGCCTGAAAGCTCGGACAGGGGAAAACACCATATATTTT.

This clone was observed once. The rearrangement joins TRBV19 to TRBJ2-7; 8 positions agree with TRBD2. This CDR3 comprises 14 residues. The junction had 7 bases not matched to a gene; V was cut back by 5 bases and J by 4 bases. CDR1 and CDR2 from the germline V gene are LNHDA and SQIVND (reference sequence). CDR3 sequence reads: CASSLAGGSYEQYF. CDR3 sequence (DNA): TGTGCCAGTAGTTTGGCGGGGGGCTCATACGAGCAGTACTTC.

The J gene is TRBJ1-2, the V gene TRBV7-2; D unresolved. The CDR3 has 15 amino acids. Germline V CDR1 and CDR2: SGHTA, FQGNSA. Trimming cost V 1 base and J 0 bases, with 9 bases left between them. CDR3 DNA sequence: TGTGCCAGCAGCTTAGGTATCGACACTAACTATGGCTACACCTTC. The encoded protein is CASSLGIDTNYGYTF. The whole variable domain, remainder taken from reference TRBV7-2 and TRBJ1-2, is GAGVSQSPSNKVTEKGKDVELRCDPISGHTALYWYRQSLGQGLEFLIYFQGNSAPDKSGLPSDRFSAERTGGSVSTLTIQRTQQEDSAVYLCASSLGIDTNYGYTFGSGTRLTVV.

The chain uses TRBV6-5 and TRBJ1-1, with D perhaps matching TRBD1 (6 bases). This CDR3 is built from 14 residues. The germline V gene encodes CDR1 MNHEY and CDR2 SVGAGI. The V and J ends lost 0 bases and 5 bases respectively, with 10 bases between them. CDR3 in amino acids: CASSYSIRGTEAFF. DNA of the CDR3: TGTGCCAGCAGTTACTCGATAAGGGGGACTGAAGCTTTCTTT.

V and J are TRBV28 and TRBJ2-6; weak D call: TRBD2 (6 bases). The CDR3 runs to 12 residues. The germline gives CDR1 MDHEN, CDR2 SYDVKM. V was shortened by 2 bases and J by 16 bases, with 12 bases between the two germline ends. The CDR3 protein is CASSLSTGSLTF. The DNA of the CDR3 is TGTGCCAGCAGTTTAAGTACCGGGAGTCTGACTTTC.

This clone appeared once. The chain is built from TRBV6-1 and TRBJ2-7; 9 bases map to TRBD1. Per the germline V gene, CDR1 is MNHNS and CDR2 is SASEGT. The CDR3 runs to 14 residues. Germline trimming cut 5 bases from V and 7 bases from J; bases unmatched to any gene: 9. CDR3 protein: CASSKGQGREEQYF. DNA of the CDR3: TGTGCCAGCAGTAAGGGACAGGGAAGGGAAGAGCAGTACTTC.

For this clone: Other DNA variants within this sample encode the same CDR3. The chain couples TRBV10-1 to TRBJ2-7, with 10 bases identical to TRBD1. The ends lost 4 bases at V and 4 bases at J; junction bases unmatched: 7. CDR3 length: 15 residues. Per germline, CDR1 WNHNN and CDR2 SYGVQD (reference sequence). CDR3 DNA: TGCGCCAGCAGTGGGGGACAGGGGAATTTGTACGAGCAGTACTTC. As protein: CASSGGQGNLYEQYF.

This clone was found many times. V is TRBV6-6 and J is TRBJ1-5; 9 bases are a match to TRBD1. CDR1 is MNHNY, CDR2 SVGAGI, per germline (reference sequence). CDR3 length: 15 amino acids. The V segment lost 6 bases and the J segment 3 bases; nucleotides outside the gene matches: 6. The CDR3 loop reads CASRLDRGVNQPQHF. In nucleotides, the CDR3 is TGTGCCAGCAGACTAGACAGGGGGGTCAATCAGCCCCAGCATTTT.

The chain employs TRBV30 and TRBJ1-1; D possibly corresponds to TRBD1 (6 bases). The V and J ends lost 4 bases and 2 bases respectively, with 14 bases between them. Germline V gene sequence: CDR1 GTSNPN, CDR2 SVGIG (reference sequence). The CDR3 consists of 14 residues. The CDR3 region has the DNA TGTGCCTGGAATAGCCCGGGACAAAACACTGAAGCTTTCTTT. Translated: CAWNSPGQNTEAFF. The full variable domain, its missing parts supplied by reference TRBV30 and TRBJ1-1, is SQTIHQWPATLVQPVGSPLSLECTVEGTSNPNLYWYRQAAGRGLQLLFYSVGIGQISSEVPQNLSASRPQDRQFILSSKKLLLSDSGFYLCAWNSPGQNTEAFFGQGTRLTVV.

This rearrangement joins TRBV6-6 to TRBJ2-3, with TRBD2 as a possible D gene (5 bases). The CDR3 is 15 amino acids. The V gene lost 7 bases and the J gene lost 0 bases, with 14 bases spanning the gap. The V gene's germline CDR1 is MNHNY and CDR2 SVGAGI (reference sequence). The CDR3 is CASNPVSGSTDTQYF. The CDR3 bases are TGTGCCAGCAACCCCGTATCGGGAAGCACAGATACGCAGTATTTT.

This chain links TRBV25-1 with TRBJ1-2, with 8 bases matching TRBD1. The CDR3 is 15 residues long. The V gene's germline CDR1 is MGHDK and CDR2 SYGVNS. Trimming at V came to 1 base and at J to 6 bases, leaving 7 bases not matched to a gene. The CDR3 sequence is CASSEWGARGHGYTF. Written as DNA, the CDR3 is TGTGCCAGCAGTGAATGGGGAGCCAGGGGGCATGGCTACACCTTC.

The chain has TRBV28 and TRBJ1-1; no firm D call. The length of the CDR3 is 12 residues. The V end was cut by 11 bases, the J end by 0 bases, with 10 bases between. In germline, CDR1 is MDHEN, CDR2 SYDVKM. DNA of the CDR3: TGTGCCCATGCGGTAATGAACACTGAAGCTTTCTTT. Encoded protein: CAHAVMNTEAFF. Looking up the rest from reference TRBV28 and TRBJ1-1 gives the full variable domain: DVKVTQSSRYLVKRTGEKVFLECVQDMDHENMFWYRQDPGLGLRLIYFSYDVKMKEKGDIPEGYSVSREKKERFSLILESASTNQTSMYLCAHAVMNTEAFFGQGTRLTVV.

This clone was counted only a few times. The chain links TRBV25-1 to TRBJ1-1, with D perhaps matching TRBD1 (6 bases). This CDR3 comprises 14 residues. The germline CDR1 and CDR2 sequences are MGHDK and SYGVNS. The germline V and J ends were trimmed by 5 bases and 5 bases, with 15 bases remaining between them. CDR3 sequence: CASSRGWQGTEAFF. The DNA of the CDR3 is TGTGCCAGCAGTAGGGGCTGGCAGGGGACTGAAGCTTTCTTT.

In this sample, this clone turned up many times. The same CDR3 arises from other DNA sequences in this sample as well. This chain joins TRBV19 and TRBJ1-5; 8 bases fit TRBD1. Germline values: CDR1 LNHDA, CDR2 SQIVND (reference sequence). The CDR3 extends over 15 amino acids. Trimming took 3 bases from V and 4 from J; bases not matched to a gene: 5. CDR3 region: CASSIGTGGNQPQHF. CDR3 DNA: TGTGCCAGTAGTATCGGGACAGGAGGTAATCAGCCCCAGCATTTT.

The J gene is TRBJ2-1, the V gene TRBV15; maybe TRBD1 (6 bases). Trimming cost V 1 base and J 0 bases, with 19 bases left between them. The CDR3 has 19 residues. Germline CDR1 LNHNV, CDR2 YYDKDF (reference sequence). CDR3 DNA sequence: TGTGCCACCAGCAGAGGGGCAGGGGAGTTCCCGGGCTCCTACAATGAGCAGTTCTTC. It translates to CATSRGAGEFPGSYNEQFF. Together with reference TRBV15 and TRBJ2-1, the CDR3 gives the full variable domain: DAMVIQNPRYQVTQFGKPVTLSCSQTLNHNVMYWYQQKSSQAPKLLFHYYDKDFNNEADTPDNFQSRRPNTSFCFLDIRSPGLGDTAMYLCATSRGAGEFPGSYNEQFFGPGTRLTVL.

Worth noting for this clone: Germline is not matched at one junction end, which may reflect a read error. The V and J genes are TRBV5-6 and TRBJ2-6, with D perhaps TRBD1 (5 bases). Germline V gene lookup returns CDR1 SGHDT and CDR2 YYEEEE. The CDR3 contains 15 residues. The CDR3 DNA is TGTGCCAGCACCTTGGGTGCCTCTGGGGCCAACGGCCTGACTTTC. Translated: CASTLGASGANGLTF.

A remark on this clone: One end of the junction does not line up with germline, which may come from a read error. The rearrangement uses TRBV5-6 and TRBJ2-4; weak D call: TRBD1 (6 bases). The length of the CDR3 is 16 residues. Germline-derived CDR1 and CDR2 are SGHDT and YYEEEE. The CDR3, as DNA: TGTGCCAGCAGCTTGGGGCAGGGGCTGTTCAAAAACAGTCAGTACTTC. This codes for CASSLGQGLFKNSQYF.

V and J are TRBV6-6 and TRBJ1-2, with a tentative D call TRBD1 (5 bases). V was trimmed by 8 bases and J by 0 bases, leaving 10 bases between them. The CDR3 covers 13 residues. Germline V CDR1 and CDR2: MNHNY, SVGAGI (reference sequence). CDR3 in DNA: TGTGCCAGCCGACGGGACTCTAACTATGGCTACACCTTC. Its protein product is CASRRDSNYGYTF.

The rearrangement uses TRBV29-1 and TRBJ2-1; TRBD1 matches 9 bases. The CDR3 has 11 amino acids. Germline lookup yields CDR1 SQVTM and CDR2 ANQGSEA. The ends lost 6 bases at V and 9 bases at J; junction bases unmatched: 3. The CDR3: CSVSTGGEQFF. Here the CDR3 DNA reads TGCAGCGTATCGACAGGGGGTGAGCAGTTCTTC.

This rearrangement joins TRBV6-5 to TRBJ2-1; 8 bases agree with TRBD2. The CDR3 contains 15 residues. Germline loops: CDR1 MNHEY, CDR2 SVGAGI. V shed 0 bases, J shed 8 bases, and the junction held 6 bases outside the gene matches. The CDR3 loop reads CASSYSFRGGDEQFF. DNA for the CDR3: TGTGCCAGCAGTTACTCTTTCCGGGGGGGAGATGAGCAGTTCTTC.

The chain links TRBV5-4 to TRBJ2-5; D is perhaps TRBD1 (7 bases). V gave up 2 bases and J gave up 2 bases, with 19 bases separating them. This CDR3 has 17 residues. The V gene's germline CDR1 is SGHNT and CDR2 YYREEE (reference sequence). The CDR3 DNA follows: TGTGCCAGCAGCTTCGTGGGATCCGGGGGACAGCAAGAGACCCAGTACTTC. It codes for CASSFVGSGGQQETQYF. The variable domain in full, completed from reference TRBV5-4 and TRBJ2-5, reads ETGVTQSPTHLIKTRGQQVTLRCSSQSGHNTVSWYQQALGQGPQFIFQYYREEENGRGNFPPRFSGLQFPNYSSELNVNALELDDSALYLCASSFVGSGGQQETQYFGPGTRLLVL.

V gene TRBV19 combines with J gene TRBJ1-5; 11 bases are shared with TRBD1. CDR3 size: 18 residues. With 0 bases clipped from V and 6 bases from J, the junction kept 10 bases outside the gene matches. Germline CDR1 reads LNHDA; CDR2 reads SQIVND (reference sequence). The CDR3 DNA sequence: TGTGCCAGTAGTATAGATTCTGCGGGACAGGGGGTCCGTCAGCCCCAGCATTTT. This codes for CASSIDSAGQGVRQPQHF.

V and J are TRBV9 and TRBJ2-4; a possible D gene is TRBD1 (8 bases). CDR3 size: 20 residues. V gave up 4 bases and J gave up 1 base, with 27 bases separating them. CDR1 is SGDLS and CDR2 is YYNGEE in the germline V gene. The CDR3 region has the DNA TGTGCCAGCAGCCCGAGTACAGGGGGAGGGCCCCGTGGGGCCAAAAACATTCAGTACTTC. This translates into CASSPSTGGGPRGAKNIQYF.

This clone has a single count. The chain employs TRBV6-1 and TRBJ2-5; a possible D gene is TRBD2 (5 bases). V lost 7 bases and J 7 bases, leaving 16 bases between the germline ends. This CDR3 region has 13 residues. From germline, CDR1 is MNHNS and CDR2 SASEGT. CDR3 sequence: CASNPMDWGTQYF. CDR3 DNA: TGTGCCAGCAATCCCATGGACTGGGGGACCCAGTACTTC.

V is TRBV2 and J is TRBJ2-2; D perhaps matches TRBD1 (6 bases). There are 14 residues in the CDR3. Trimming pared 7 bases from V and 6 bases from J, leaving 15 bases between. The germline CDR1 and CDR2 sequences are SNHLY and FYNNEI. The CDR3 region is CASIQTGRAGELFF. CDR3 DNA: TGTGCCAGCATTCAAACAGGGCGTGCCGGGGAGCTGTTTTTT.

The genes are TRBV4-1 and TRBJ2-1, with 7 bases that match TRBD1. This CDR3 region has 16 residues. After removal of 3 bases from V and 7 bases from J, the junction contained 12 bases not matched to a gene. CDR1 MGHRA and CDR2 YSYEKL come from the germline V gene. The CDR3 sequence: CASSHYDRELRNEQFF. In nucleotides, the CDR3 is TGCGCCAGCAGCCATTATGACAGGGAATTGAGGAATGAGCAGTTCTTC.